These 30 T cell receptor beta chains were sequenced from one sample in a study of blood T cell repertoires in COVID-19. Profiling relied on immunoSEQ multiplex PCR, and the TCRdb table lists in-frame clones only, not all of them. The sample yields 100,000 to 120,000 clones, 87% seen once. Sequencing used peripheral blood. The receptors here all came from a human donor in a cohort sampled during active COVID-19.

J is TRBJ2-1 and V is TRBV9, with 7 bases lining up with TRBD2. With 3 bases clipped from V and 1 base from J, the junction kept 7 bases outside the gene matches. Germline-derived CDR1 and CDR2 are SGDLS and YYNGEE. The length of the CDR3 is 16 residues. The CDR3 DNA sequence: TGTGCCAGCAGCGGTTTTAGCGGGCAATCCTACAATGAGCAGTTCTTC. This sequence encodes CASSGFSGQSYNEQFF.

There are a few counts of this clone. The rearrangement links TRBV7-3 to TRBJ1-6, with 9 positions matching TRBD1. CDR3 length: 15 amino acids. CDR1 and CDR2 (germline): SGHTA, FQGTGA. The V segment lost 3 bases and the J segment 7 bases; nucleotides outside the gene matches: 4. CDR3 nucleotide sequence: TGTGCCAGCAGCTTTCGAGGACAGGGGAATTCACCCCTCCACTTT. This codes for CASSFRGQGNSPLHF. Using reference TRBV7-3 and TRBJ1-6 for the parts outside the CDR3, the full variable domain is GAGVSQTPSNKVTEKGKYVELRCDPISGHTALYWYRQSLGQGPEFLIYFQGTGAADDSGLPNDRFFAVRPEGSVSTLKIQRTERGDSAVYLCASSFRGQGNSPLHFGNGTRLTVT.

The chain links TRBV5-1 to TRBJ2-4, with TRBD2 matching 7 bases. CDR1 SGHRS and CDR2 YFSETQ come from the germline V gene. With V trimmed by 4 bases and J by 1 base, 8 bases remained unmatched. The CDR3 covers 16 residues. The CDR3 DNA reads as TGCGCCAGCAGCGTGGGAGCGGGGCTGGCCAAAAACATTCAGTACTTC. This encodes CASSVGAGLAKNIQYF.

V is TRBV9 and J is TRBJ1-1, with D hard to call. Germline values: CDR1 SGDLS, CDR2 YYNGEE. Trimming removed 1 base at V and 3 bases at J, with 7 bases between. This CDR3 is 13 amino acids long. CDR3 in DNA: TGTGCCAGCAGCGTATCCCCGTACACTGAAGCTTTCTTT. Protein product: CASSVSPYTEAFF.

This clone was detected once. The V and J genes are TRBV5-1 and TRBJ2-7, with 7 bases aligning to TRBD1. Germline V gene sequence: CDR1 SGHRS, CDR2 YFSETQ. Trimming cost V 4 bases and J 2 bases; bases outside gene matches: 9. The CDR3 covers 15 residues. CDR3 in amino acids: CASSPFGQATYEQYF. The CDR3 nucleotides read TGCGCCAGCAGCCCTTTCGGACAGGCAACCTACGAGCAGTACTTC.

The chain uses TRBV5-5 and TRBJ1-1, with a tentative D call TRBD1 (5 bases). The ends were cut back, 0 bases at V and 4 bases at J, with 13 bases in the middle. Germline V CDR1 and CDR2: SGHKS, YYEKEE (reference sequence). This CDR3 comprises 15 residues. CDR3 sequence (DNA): TGTGCCAGCAGCTTGGCCACCTCAGGGTCCACTGAAGCTTTCTTT. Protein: CASSLATSGSTEAFF.

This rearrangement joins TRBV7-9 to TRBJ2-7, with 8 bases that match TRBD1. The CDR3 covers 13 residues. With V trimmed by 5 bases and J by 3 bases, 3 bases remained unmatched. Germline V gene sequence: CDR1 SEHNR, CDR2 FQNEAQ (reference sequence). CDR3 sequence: CASSGGTGYEQYF. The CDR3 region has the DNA TGTGCCAGCAGCGGCGGGACAGGCTACGAGCAGTACTTC. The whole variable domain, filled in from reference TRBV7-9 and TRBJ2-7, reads DTGVSQNPRHKITKRGQNVTFRCDPISEHNRLYWYRQTLGQGPEFLTYFQNEAQLEKSRLLSDRFSAERPKGSFSTLEIQRTEQGDSAMYLCASSGGTGYEQYFGPGTRLTVT.

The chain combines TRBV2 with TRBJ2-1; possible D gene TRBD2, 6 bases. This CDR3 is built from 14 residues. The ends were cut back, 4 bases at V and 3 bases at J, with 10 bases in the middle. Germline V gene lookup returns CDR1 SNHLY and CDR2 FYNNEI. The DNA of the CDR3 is TGTGCCAGCAGTGTTAGCGGACTCTACAATGAGCAGTTCTTC. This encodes CASSVSGLYNEQFF.

The DNA for the CDR3 is TGTGCCACCAGCAGTACAGGGTTTGAGCAGTTCTTC. Translating gives CATSSTGFEQFF. The gene calls are TRBV15 and TRBJ2-1, with D perhaps TRBD1 (6 bases). The germline V gene has CDR1 LNHNV and CDR2 YYDKDF (reference sequence). The CDR3 has 12 amino acids. V gave up 3 bases and J gave up 9 bases, with 9 bases separating them.

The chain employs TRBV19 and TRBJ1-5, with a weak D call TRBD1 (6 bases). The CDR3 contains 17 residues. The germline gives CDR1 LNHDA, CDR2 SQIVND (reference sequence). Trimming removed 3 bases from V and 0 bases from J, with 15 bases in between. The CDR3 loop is CASSMSQGKSSNQPQHF. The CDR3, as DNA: TGTGCCAGTAGTATGTCGCAGGGGAAATCTAGCAATCAGCCCCAGCATTTT.

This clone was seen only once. CDR3 in amino acids: CASSLAGTSGVGEQYF. As DNA, the CDR3 is TGTGCCAGCAGCTTAGCAGGGACTAGCGGAGTTGGCGAGCAGTACTTC. The rearrangement joins TRBV7-2 to TRBJ2-7, with 11 bases matching TRBD2. The CDR3 runs 16 residues. V shed 0 bases, J shed 6 bases, and the junction held 7 bases outside the gene matches. Germline V gene lookup returns CDR1 SGHTA and CDR2 FQGNSA.

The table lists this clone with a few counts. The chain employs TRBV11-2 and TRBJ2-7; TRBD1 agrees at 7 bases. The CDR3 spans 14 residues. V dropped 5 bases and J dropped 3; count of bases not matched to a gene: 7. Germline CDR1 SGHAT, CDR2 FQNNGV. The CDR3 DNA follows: TGTGCCAGCAGCCCGGACAGGCAAAACTACGAGCAGTACTTC. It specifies CASSPDRQNYEQYF.

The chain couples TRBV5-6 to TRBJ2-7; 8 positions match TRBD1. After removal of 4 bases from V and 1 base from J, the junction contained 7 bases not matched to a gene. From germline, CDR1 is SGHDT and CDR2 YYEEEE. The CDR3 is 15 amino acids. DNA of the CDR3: TGTGCCAGCAGCCAAGAGACAGGGGTGTCCTACGAGCAGTACTTC. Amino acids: CASSQETGVSYEQYF.

Here the CDR3 reads CASSYVQENQPQHF. CDR3 DNA sequence: TGTGCCAGCAGTTACGTACAGGAAAATCAGCCCCAGCATTTT. The chain combines TRBV6-2 or TRBV6-3 with TRBJ1-5; weak D call: TRBD1 (5 bases). The ends were cut back, 2 bases at V and 4 bases at J, with 9 bases in the middle. This CDR3 spans 14 amino acids. Germline V gene lookup returns CDR1 MNHEY and CDR2 SVGEGT.

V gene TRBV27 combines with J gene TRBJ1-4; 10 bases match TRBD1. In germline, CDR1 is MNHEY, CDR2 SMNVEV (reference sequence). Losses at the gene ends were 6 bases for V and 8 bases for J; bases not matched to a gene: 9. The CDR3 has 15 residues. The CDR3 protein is CASRTGGAGSEKLFF. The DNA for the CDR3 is TGTGCCAGCAGGACAGGGGGCGCCGGGAGCGAAAAACTGTTTTTT.

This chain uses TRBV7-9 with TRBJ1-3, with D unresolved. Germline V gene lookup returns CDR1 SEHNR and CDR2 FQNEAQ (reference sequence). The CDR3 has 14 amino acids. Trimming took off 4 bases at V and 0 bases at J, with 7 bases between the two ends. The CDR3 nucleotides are TGTGCCAGCAGCTCAAGCGTCTCTGGAAACACCATATATTTT. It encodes CASSSSVSGNTIYF.

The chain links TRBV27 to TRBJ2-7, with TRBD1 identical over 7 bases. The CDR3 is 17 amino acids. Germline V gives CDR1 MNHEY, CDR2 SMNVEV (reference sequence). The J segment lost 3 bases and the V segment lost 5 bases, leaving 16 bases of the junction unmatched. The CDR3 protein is CASSPQSPGTASYEQYF. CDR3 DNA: TGTGCCAGCAGTCCACAATCTCCTGGGACAGCAAGCTACGAGCAGTACTTC.

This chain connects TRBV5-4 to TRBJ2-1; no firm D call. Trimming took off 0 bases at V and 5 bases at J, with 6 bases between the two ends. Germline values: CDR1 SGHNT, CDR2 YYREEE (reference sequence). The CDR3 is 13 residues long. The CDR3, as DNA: TGTGCCAGCAGCTTGGTCGTCGACAATGAGCAGTTCTTC. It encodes CASSLVVDNEQFF.

CDR3 nucleotides: TGTGCCAGCTCACCCGGGACAGGGGGTCTAGATGAGCAGTTCTTC. Residues: CASSPGTGGLDEQFF. The J gene is TRBJ2-1, the V gene TRBV18; 11 nucleotides match TRBD1. V gave up 3 bases and J gave up 8 bases; unmatched junction bases: 6. Germline V gene data show CDR1 as KGHSH and CDR2 as LQKENI. The CDR3 covers 15 residues.

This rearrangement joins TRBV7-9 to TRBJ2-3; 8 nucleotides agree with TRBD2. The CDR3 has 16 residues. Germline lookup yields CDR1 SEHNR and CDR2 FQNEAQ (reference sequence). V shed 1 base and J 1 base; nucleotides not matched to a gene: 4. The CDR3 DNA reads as TGTGCCAGCAGCTTAGGGCGGGGGGTTGGCACAGATACGCAGTATTTT. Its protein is CASSLGRGVGTDTQYF.

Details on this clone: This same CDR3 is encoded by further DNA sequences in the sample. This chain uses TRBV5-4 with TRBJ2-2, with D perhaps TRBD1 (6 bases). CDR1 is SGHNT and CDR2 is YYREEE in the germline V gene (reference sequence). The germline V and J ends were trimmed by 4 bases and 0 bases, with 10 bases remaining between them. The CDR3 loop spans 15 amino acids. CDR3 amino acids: CASSAGQTNTGELFF. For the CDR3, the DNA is TGTGCCAGCAGCGCCGGACAGACGAACACCGGGGAGCTGTTTTTT.

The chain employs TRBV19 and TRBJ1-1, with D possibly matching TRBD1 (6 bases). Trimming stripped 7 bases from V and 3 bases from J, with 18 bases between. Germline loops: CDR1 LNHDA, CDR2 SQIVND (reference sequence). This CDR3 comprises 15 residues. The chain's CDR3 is CASTSRTARDTEAFF. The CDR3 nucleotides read TGTGCCAGTACTTCACGGACAGCCCGAGACACTGAAGCTTTCTTT.

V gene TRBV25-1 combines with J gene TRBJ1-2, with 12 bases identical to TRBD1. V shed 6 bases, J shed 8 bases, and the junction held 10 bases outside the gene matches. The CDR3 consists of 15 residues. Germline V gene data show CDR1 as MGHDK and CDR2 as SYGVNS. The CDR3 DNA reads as TGTGCCAGCAGGGAGACCGGGACAGGGGGCGCAGGCTACACCTTC. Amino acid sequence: CASRETGTGGAGYTF.

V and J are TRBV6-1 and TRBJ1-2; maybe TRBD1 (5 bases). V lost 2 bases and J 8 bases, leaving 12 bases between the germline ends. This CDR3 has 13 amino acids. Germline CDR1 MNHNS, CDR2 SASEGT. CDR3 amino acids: CASSEYRAGGYTF. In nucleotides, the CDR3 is TGTGCCAGCAGTGAATACCGAGCAGGGGGCTACACCTTC.

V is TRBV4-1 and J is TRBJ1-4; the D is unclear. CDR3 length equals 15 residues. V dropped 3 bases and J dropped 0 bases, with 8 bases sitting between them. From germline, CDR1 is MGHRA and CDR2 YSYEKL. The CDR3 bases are TGCGCCAGCAGCCAGGGTCGGGCAACTAATGAAAAACTGTTTTTT. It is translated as CASSQGRATNEKLFF.

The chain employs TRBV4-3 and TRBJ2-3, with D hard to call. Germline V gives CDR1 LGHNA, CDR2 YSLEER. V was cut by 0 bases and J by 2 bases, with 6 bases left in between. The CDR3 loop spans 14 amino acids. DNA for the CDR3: TGCGCCAGCAGCCAAGACGGGTCCACAGATACGCAGTATTTT. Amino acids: CASSQDGSTDTQYF.

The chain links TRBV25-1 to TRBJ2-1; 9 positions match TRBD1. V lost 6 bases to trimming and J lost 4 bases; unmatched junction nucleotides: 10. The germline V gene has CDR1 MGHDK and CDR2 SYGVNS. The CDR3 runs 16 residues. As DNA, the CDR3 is TGTGCCAGCAGAGGGACAGGGCGTACGCCATACAATGAGCAGTTCTTC. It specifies CASRGTGRTPYNEQFF.

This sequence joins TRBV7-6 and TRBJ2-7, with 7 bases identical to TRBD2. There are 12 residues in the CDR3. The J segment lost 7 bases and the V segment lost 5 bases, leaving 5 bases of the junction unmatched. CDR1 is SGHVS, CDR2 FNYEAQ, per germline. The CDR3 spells CASSRPGGEQYF. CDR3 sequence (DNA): TGTGCCAGCAGCCGGCCCGGGGGGGAGCAGTACTTC.

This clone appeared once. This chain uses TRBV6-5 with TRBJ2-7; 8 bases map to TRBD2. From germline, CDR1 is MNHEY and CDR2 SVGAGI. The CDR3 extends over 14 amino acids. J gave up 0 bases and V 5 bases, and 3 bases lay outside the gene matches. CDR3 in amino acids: CASSSGGSSYEQYF. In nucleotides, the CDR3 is TGTGCCAGCAGTAGCGGGGGTAGCTCCTACGAGCAGTACTTC.

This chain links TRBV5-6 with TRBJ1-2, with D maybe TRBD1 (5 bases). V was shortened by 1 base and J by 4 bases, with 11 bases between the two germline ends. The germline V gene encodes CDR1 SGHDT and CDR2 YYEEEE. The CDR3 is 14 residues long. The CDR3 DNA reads TGTGCCAGCAGCTTGAGGCAGGGCGGCTATGGCTACACCTTC. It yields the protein CASSLRQGGYGYTF.